This T cell receptor beta chain was identified in a study of early T cells in non-severe SARS-CoV-2 infection. Looking at the study overall: Chains stayed unpaired after sequencing of bulk RNA from unsorted whole blood.

One entry per CDR3 protein, called by TCRdb with MiXCR from the 5' RACE reads. The table shows 90,000 to 120,000 distinct CDR3 sequences, with approximately 12% occurring only once. The germline V gene has CDR1 SGHRS and CDR2 YFSETQ. With 4 bases clipped from V and 6 bases from J, the junction kept 9 bases outside the gene matches. CDR3 length: 15 residues. This clonotype came up many times. The chain carries TRBV5-1 and TRBJ2-1, with 8 bases fitting TRBD2. The sample consisted of whole blood. The receptor comes from an adult who was a healthcare worker with PCR-confirmed SARS-CoV-2 infection or an uninfected control (not recorded which). CDR3 region: CASSPGRAVSNEQFF. In DNA form, the CDR3 reads TGCGCCAGCAGCCCCGGGAGGGCCGTCTCCAATGAGCAGTTCTTC.